A selection of T cell receptor beta chains follows, all from one sample in a study of cytomegalovirus exposure and HLA in healthy donors. The assay was immunoSEQ multiplex PCR, and TCRdb's table has in-frame clones only and misses some. The sample includes fewer than 200,000 clones, roughly 84% of them seen just once. Sequences were obtained from PBMCs. The receptor source for this set is a man aged 30-40 years in good health and CMV-seropositive. Both conserved end residues are part of each CDR3. A D gene is named only where the DNA matches it firmly. A row's size may be missing; if present it is once, few, many or a size class.

TRBJ2-5,-,TRBV7-3,-,TGTGCCAGCAGTAGACGGACTAGCGGGACAGGGGGAGAGACCCAGTACTTC,CASSRRTSGTGGETQYF
TRBJ1-2,-,TRBV4-3,-,TGCGCCAGCAGCCATCAGGGTAGCTATGGCTACACCTTC,CASSHQGSYGYTF
TRBJ2-5,-,TRBV7-9,-,TGTGCCAGTATACAGGATAGTACAGAGACCCAGTACTTC,CASIQDSTETQYF
TRBJ2-7,-,TRBV14,-,TGTGCCAGCAGCTTACACCGGGACACTGAACTGGCCGAGCAGTACTTC,CASSLHRDTELAEQYF
TRBJ1-1,TRBD1,TRBV6-6,few,TGTGCCAGCAGTTACTCCGGGACAGGGAGAACTGAAGCTTTCTTT,CASSYSGTGRTEAFF
TRBJ1-2,TRBD1,TRBV2,few,TGTGCCAGCAGCTTACAGGGGGCGAATGGCTACACCTTC,CASSLQGANGYTF
TRBJ2-2,-,TRBV19,-,TGTGCCAGTAGTTACCAGGGTAACACCGGGGAGCTGTTTTTT,CASSYQGNTGELFF
TRBJ2-7,-,TRBV4-3,-,TGCGCCAGCAGCCCCCACCACAAGGGGGTCTCCTACGAGCAGTACTTC,CASSPHHKGVSYEQYF
TRBJ1-2,-,TRBV5-4,-,TGTGCCAGCAGCAGGTGGCAGGGGATCCCTTTAGGAGGCTACACCTTC,CASSRWQGIPLGGYTF
TRBJ2-1,-,TRBV5-8,-,TGTGCCAGCAGCTTGGATCGGGTGTGGTACAATGAGCAGTTCTTC,CASSLDRVWYNEQFF
TRBJ1-1,TRBD1,TRBV28,-,TGTGCCAGCTCAAGGGACAGGGGGAGCACTGAAGCTTTCTTT,CASSRDRGSTEAFF
TRBJ2-2,-,TRBV4-2,-,TGTGCCAGCAGCCAAGATCTGGGAAGGGGAACCGGGGAGCTGTTTTTT,CASSQDLGRGTGELFF
TRBJ2-5,-,TRBV7-2,-,TGTGCCAGCAGCCCCGGGTTCCAAGAGACCCAGTACTTC,CASSPGFQETQYF
TRBJ1-2,-,TRBV4-3,-,TGCGCCAGCAGCCAAGGAGTAGCAGGGCGAAACTATGGCTACACCTTC,CASSQGVAGRNYGYTF
TRBJ2-5,-,TRBV7-9,-,TGTTCCAGCAGCATCCAAAGGGGCATGGAGACCCAGTACTTC,CSSSIQRGMETQYF
TRBJ1-2,-,TRBV7-2,-,TGTGCCAGCAGCTTAGAGGCAGGGGTATACTATGGCTACACCTTC,CASSLEAGVYYGYTF
TRBJ1-5,-,TRBV7-6,once,TGTGCCAGCAGCCCGTTGCAGGGGTTCCAGCCCCAGCATTTT,CASSPLQGFQPQHF
TRBJ1-1,-,TRBV19,few,TGTGCCAGTAGTATAGATTCCGACACCGGGAGCACTGAAGCTTTCTTT,CASSIDSDTGSTEAFF
TRBJ2-5,-,TRBV5-6,-,TGTGCCAGCAACCGGCAGGGGCAAGAGACCCAGTACTTC,CASNRQGQETQYF
TRBJ2-6,TRBD2,TRBV4-3,-,TGCGCCAGCAGCCAAGGACTAGCGGGAGTGTCTGGGGCCAACGTCCTGACTTTC,CASSQGLAGVSGANVLTF
TRBJ1-2,TRBD1,TRBV18,-,TGTGCCAGCTCCGTGACAGGGGGAATCTATGGCTACACCTTC,CASSVTGGIYGYTF
TRBJ1-4,TRBD1,TRBV5-1,-,TGCGCCAGCAGCTGGGGACAGAGTGAAAAACTGTTTTTT,CASSWGQSEKLFF
TRBJ2-1,-,TRBV11-3,-,TGTGCCAGCAGCTTAGGGACTACCTCCTACAATGAGCAGTTCTTC,CASSLGTTSYNEQFF
TRBJ1-6,TRBD1,TRBV7-8,-,TGTGCCAGCAGCAACGACAGGGGTGACTCACCCCTCCACTTT,CASSNDRGDSPLHF
TRBJ2-3,-,TRBV15,-,TGTGCCACCAGCAGAGACCAGGGCGTAAGCACAGATACGCAGTATTTT,CATSRDQGVSTDTQYF
TRBJ1-2,TRBD1,TRBV6-5,-,TGTGCCAGCAGCAAACAGGGACAGGGGGTCGGTGGCTACACCTTC,CASSKQGQGVGGYTF
TRBJ2-7,-,TRBV19,-,TGTGCCAGTAGTATGATTTGGGAGACGGCCGCCTACGAGCAGTACTTC,CASSMIWETAAYEQYF
TRBJ2-1,-,TRBV7-9,-,TGTGCCAGCAGCTTTCCAGCGGACGACAATGAGCAGTTCTTC,CASSFPADDNEQFF
TRBJ2-1,TRBD2,TRBV5-1,-,TGCGCCAGCAGCTTGACTAGCGGAGACAATGAGCAGTTCTTC,CASSLTSGDNEQFF
TRBJ1-4,-,TRBV29-1,-,TGCAGCGTTGAAGTTTACGGCAGCTCAGGAAAACTGTTTTTT,CSVEVYGSSGKLFF
TRBJ2-5,TRBD2,TRBV4-1,-,TGCGCCAGCAGCCTGACTCGACTAGCGGGAAAGGAAGAGACCCAGTACTTC,CASSLTRLAGKEETQYF
TRBJ2-1,TRBD1,TRBV2,-,TGTGCCAGCAGCGGGACAGGACAGCAGTTCTTC,CASSGTGQQFF
TRBJ2-7,-,TRBV11-2,once,TGTGCCAGCAGGGGGAGACAGGATATCTCCTACGAGCAGTACTTC,CASRGRQDISYEQYF
TRBJ2-2,-,TRBV4-1,few,TGCGCCAGCACTGGACTGCCGGCGAACACCGGGGAGCTGTTTTTT,CASTGLPANTGELFF
TRBJ1-2,TRBD1,TRBV7-2,-,TGTGCCAGCAGCCCCCCTACCGGGACAGCCTATGGCTACACCTTC,CASSPPTGTAYGYTF
TRBJ1-1,-,TRBV19,-,TGTGCCAGTAGTATAGAGGGGGGGATTGAAGCTTTCTTT,CASSIEGGIEAFF
TRBJ1-2,TRBD1,TRBV7-6,-,TGTGCCAGCAGCTTAGGGTCCGTCGTCTCACAGGGGGCCTACGGCTACACCTTC,CASSLGSVVSQGAYGYTF